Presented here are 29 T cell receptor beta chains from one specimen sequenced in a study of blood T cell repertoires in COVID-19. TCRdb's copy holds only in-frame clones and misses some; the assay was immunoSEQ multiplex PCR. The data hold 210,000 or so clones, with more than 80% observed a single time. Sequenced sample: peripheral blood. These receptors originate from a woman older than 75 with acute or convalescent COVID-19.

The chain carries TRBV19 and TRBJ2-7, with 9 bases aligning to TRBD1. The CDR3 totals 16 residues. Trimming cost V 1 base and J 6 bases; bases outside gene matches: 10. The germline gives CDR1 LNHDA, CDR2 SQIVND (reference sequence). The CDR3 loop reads CASSIATGTGIREQYF. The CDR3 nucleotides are TGTGCCAGTAGTATAGCAACCGGGACAGGGATCCGCGAGCAGTACTTC.

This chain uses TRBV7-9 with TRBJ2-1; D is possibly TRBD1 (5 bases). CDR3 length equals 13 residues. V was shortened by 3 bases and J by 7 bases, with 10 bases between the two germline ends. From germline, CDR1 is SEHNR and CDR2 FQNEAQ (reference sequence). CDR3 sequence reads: CASSLPGMNEQFF. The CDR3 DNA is TGTGCCAGCAGCTTGCCAGGGATGAATGAGCAGTTCTTC.

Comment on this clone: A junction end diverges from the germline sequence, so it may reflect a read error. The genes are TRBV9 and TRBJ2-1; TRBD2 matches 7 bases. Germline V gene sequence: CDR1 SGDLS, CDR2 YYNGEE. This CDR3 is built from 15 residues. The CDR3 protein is CARSVVWGGSDEQFF. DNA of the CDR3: TGTGCCCGCAGCGTAGTTTGGGGGGGGAGCGATGAGCAGTTCTTC. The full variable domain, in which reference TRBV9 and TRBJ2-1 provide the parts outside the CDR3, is DSGVTQTPKHLITATGQRVTLRCSPRSGDLSVYWYQQSLDQGLQFLIQYYNGEERAKGNILERFSAQQFPDLHSELNLSSLELGDSALYFCARSVVWGGSDEQFFGPGTRLTVL.

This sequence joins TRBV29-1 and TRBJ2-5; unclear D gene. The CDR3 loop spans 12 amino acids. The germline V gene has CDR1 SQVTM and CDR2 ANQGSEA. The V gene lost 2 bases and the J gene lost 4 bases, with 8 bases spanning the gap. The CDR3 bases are TGCAGCGTTGAAATCGTGAGAGAGACCCAGTACTTC. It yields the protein CSVEIVRETQYF.

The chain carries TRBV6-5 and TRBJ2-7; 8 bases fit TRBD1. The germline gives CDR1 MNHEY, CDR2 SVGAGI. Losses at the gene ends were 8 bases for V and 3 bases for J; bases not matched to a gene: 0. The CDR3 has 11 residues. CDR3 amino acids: CASGTGYEQYF. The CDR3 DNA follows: TGTGCCAGCGGGACAGGCTACGAGCAGTACTTC.

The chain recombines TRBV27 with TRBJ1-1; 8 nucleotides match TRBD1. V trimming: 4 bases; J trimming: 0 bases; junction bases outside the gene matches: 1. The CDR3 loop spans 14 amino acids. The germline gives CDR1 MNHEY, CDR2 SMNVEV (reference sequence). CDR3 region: CASSSDRVNTEAFF. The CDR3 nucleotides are TGTGCCAGCAGTTCGGACAGGGTGAACACTGAAGCTTTCTTT.

The CDR3 DNA reads as TGTGCCAGCAGCGCGACAGGGACGGACTACGAGCAGTACTTC. Amino acid sequence: CASSATGTDYEQYF. The J gene is TRBJ2-7, the V gene TRBV7-2; 7 bases map to TRBD1. Unmatched junction bases numbered 7, after V lost 5 bases and J lost 3 bases. The CDR3 sequence is 14 residues long. CDR1 and CDR2 (germline): SGHTA, FQGNSA. The whole variable domain, filled in from reference TRBV7-2 and TRBJ2-7, reads GAGVSQSPSNKVTEKGKDVELRCDPISGHTALYWYRQSLGQGLEFLIYFQGNSAPDKSGLPSDRFSAERTGGSVSTLTIQRTQQEDSAVYLCASSATGTDYEQYFGPGTRLTVT.

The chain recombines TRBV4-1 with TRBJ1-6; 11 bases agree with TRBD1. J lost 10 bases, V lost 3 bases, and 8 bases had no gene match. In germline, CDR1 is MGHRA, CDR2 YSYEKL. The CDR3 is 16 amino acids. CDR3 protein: CASSQTRDRGNSPLHF. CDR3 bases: TGCGCCAGCAGCCAGACCCGGGACAGGGGGAACTCACCCCTCCACTTT.

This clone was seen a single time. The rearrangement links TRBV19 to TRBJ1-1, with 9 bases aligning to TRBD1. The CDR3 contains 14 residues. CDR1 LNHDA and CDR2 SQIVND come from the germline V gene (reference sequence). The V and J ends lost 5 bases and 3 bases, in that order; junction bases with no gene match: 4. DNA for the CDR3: TGTGCCAGTAGTGGAGGGACAGGGTACACTGAAGCTTTCTTT. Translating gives CASSGGTGYTEAFF.

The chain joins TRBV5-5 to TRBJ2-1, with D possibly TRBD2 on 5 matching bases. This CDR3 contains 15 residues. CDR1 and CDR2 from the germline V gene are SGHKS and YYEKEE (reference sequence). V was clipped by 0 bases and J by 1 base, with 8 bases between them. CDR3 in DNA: TGTGCCAGCAGCTTGGGGGCGGGTTCCTACAATGAGCAGTTCTTC. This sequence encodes CASSLGAGSYNEQFF.

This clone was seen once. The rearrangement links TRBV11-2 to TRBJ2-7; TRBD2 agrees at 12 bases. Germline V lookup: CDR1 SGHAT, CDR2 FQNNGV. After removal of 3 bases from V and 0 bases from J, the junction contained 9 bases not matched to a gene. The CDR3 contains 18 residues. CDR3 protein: CASSFGLAGGTLSYEQYF. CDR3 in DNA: TGTGCCAGCAGCTTCGGCCTAGCGGGGGGGACGCTCTCCTACGAGCAGTACTTC.

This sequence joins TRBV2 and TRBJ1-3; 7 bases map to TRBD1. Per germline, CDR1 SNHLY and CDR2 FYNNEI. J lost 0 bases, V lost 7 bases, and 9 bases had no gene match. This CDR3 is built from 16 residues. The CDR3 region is CASNRQGTISGNTIYF. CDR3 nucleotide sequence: TGTGCCAGCAACCGACAGGGTACTATCTCTGGAAACACCATATATTTT. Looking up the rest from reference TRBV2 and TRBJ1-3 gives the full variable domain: EPEVTQTPSHQVTQMGQEVILRCVPISNHLYFYWYRQILGQKVEFLVSFYNNEISEKSEIFDDQFSVERPDGSNFTLKIRSTKLEDSAMYFCASNRQGTISGNTIYFGEGSWLTVV.

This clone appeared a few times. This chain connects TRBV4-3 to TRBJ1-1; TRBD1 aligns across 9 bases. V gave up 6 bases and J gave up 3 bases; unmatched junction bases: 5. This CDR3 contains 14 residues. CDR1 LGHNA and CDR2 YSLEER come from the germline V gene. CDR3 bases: TGCGCCAGCAGGTATCGACAGGGGGACACTGAAGCTTTCTTT. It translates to CASRYRQGDTEAFF.

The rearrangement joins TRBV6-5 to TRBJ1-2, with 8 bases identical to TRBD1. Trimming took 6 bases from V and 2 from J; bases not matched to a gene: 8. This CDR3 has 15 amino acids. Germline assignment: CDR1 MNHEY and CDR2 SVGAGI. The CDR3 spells CASRADRGGNYGYTF. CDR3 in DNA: TGTGCCAGCAGAGCCGACAGGGGCGGAAACTATGGCTACACCTTC.

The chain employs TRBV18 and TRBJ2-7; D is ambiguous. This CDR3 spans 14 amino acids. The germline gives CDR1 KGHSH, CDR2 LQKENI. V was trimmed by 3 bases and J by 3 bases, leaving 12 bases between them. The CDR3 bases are TGTGCCAGCTCACCTCAACAGCCTTTCTACGAGCAGTACTTC. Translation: CASSPQQPFYEQYF.

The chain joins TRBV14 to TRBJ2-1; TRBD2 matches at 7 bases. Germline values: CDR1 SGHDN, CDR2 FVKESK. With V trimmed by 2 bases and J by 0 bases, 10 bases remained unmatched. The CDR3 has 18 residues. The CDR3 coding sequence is TGTGCCAGCAGCCAATATTCAGTACTAGCGCACTCCTACAATGAGCAGTTCTTC. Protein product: CASSQYSVLAHSYNEQFF.

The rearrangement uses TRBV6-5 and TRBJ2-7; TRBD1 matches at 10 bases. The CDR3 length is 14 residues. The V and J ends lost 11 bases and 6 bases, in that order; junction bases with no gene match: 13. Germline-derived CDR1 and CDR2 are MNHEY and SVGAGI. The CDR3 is CAVLPSRQGAEQYF. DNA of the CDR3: TGTGCCGTTCTCCCCTCGAGACAGGGGGCCGAGCAGTACTTC.

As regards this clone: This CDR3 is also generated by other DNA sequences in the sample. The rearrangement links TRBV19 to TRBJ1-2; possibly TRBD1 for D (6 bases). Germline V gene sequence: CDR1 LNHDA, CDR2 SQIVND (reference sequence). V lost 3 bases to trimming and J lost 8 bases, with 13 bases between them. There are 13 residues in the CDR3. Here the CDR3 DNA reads TGTGCCAGTAGTATCGGGCAGGGGTACGGCTACACCTTC. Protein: CASSIGQGYGYTF. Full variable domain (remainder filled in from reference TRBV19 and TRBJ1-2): DGGITQSPKYLFRKEGQNVTLSCEQNLNHDAMYWYRQDPGQGLRLIYYSQIVNDFQKGDIAEGYSVSREKKESFPLTVTSAQKNPTAFYLCASSIGQGYGYTFGSGTRLTVV.

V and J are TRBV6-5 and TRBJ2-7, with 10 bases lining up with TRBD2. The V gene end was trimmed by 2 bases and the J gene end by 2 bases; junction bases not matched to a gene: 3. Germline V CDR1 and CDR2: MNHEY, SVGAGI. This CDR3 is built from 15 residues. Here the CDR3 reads CASSYRTSGAYEQYF. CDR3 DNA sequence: TGTGCCAGCAGTTACCGGACTAGCGGAGCCTACGAGCAGTACTTC.

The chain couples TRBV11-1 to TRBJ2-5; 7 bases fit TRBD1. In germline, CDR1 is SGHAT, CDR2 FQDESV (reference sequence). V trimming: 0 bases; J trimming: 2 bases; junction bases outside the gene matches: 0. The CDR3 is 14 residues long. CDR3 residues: CASSLAGQQETQYF. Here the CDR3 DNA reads TGTGCCAGCAGCTTAGCGGGACAGCAAGAGACCCAGTACTTC.

This chain's CDR3 is CASSITPSGSQETQYF. The CDR3 DNA follows: TGTGCCAGTAGTATAACCCCTAGCGGGAGTCAGGAGACCCAGTACTTC. The genes are TRBV19 and TRBJ2-5; TRBD2 aligns across 10 bases. V shed 2 bases, J shed 5 bases, and the junction held 8 bases outside the gene matches. The germline gives CDR1 LNHDA, CDR2 SQIVND (reference sequence). This CDR3 contains 16 residues.

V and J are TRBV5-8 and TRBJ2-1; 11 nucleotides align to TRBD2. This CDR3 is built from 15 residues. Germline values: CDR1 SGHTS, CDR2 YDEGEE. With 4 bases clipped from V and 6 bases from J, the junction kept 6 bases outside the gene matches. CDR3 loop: CASSTGTSGFNEQFF. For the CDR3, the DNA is TGTGCCAGCAGCACCGGGACTAGCGGTTTCAATGAGCAGTTCTTC.

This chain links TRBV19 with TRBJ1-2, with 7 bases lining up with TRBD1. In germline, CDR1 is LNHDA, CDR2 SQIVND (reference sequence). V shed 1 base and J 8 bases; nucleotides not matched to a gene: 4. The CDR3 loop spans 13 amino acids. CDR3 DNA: TGTGCCAGTAGTATAGCACAGGGGTGGGGCTACACCTTC. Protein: CASSIAQGWGYTF. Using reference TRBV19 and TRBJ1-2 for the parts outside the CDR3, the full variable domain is DGGITQSPKYLFRKEGQNVTLSCEQNLNHDAMYWYRQDPGQGLRLIYYSQIVNDFQKGDIAEGYSVSREKKESFPLTVTSAQKNPTAFYLCASSIAQGWGYTFGSGTRLTVV.

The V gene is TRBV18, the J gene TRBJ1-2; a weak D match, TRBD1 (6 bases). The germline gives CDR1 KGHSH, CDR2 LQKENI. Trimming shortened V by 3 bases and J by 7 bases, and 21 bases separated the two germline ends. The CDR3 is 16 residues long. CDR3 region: CASSPQTRDTLSGYTF. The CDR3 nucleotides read TGTGCCAGCTCACCTCAAACCCGGGACACCCTCAGTGGCTACACCTTC.

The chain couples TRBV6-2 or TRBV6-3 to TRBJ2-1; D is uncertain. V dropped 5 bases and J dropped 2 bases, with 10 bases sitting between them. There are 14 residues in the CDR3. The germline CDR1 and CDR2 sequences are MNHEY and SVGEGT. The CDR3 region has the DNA TGTGCCAGCAGTCTAACGGGTACCTACAATGAGCAGTTCTTC. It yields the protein CASSLTGTYNEQFF.

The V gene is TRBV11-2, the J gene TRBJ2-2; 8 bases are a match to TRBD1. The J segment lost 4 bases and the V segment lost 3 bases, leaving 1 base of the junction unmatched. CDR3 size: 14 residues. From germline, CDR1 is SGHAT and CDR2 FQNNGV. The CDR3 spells CASSFTGGTGELFF. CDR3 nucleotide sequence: TGTGCCAGCAGCTTCACAGGGGGCACCGGGGAGCTGTTTTTT.

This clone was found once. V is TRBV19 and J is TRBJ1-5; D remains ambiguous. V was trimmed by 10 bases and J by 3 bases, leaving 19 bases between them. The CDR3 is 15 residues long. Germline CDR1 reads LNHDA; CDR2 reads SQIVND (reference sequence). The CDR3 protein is CATNFDSSYNQPQHF. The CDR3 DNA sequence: TGTGCCACCAACTTCGACTCCAGCTACAATCAGCCCCAGCATTTT.

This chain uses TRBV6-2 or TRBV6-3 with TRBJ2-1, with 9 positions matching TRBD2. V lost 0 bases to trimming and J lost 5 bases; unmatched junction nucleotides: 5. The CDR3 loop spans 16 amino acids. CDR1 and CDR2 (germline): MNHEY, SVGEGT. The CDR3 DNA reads TGTGCCAGCAGTTACTCACCGGGACTAGCCCACAATGAGCAGTTCTTC. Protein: CASSYSPGLAHNEQFF.

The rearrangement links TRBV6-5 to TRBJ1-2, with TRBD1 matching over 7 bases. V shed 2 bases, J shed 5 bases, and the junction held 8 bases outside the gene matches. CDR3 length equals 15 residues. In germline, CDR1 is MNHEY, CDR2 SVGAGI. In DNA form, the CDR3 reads TGTGCCAGCAGTTACGACCGACAGGGAAAGTATGGCTACACCTTC. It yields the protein CASSYDRQGKYGYTF.